This note documents a single T cell receptor beta chain sequence. Its antigen is currently unknown. This specimen belongs to a study of T cell responses to AZD1222 COVID-19 vaccine. Across the whole study: The study pooled second doses at about 4 or about 12 weeks.

V was pared by 4 bases and J by 8 bases, with 19 bases between. Germline assignment: CDR1 SGHKS and CDR2 YYEKEE (reference sequence). The CDR3 has 15 amino acids. The assay was immunoSEQ multiplex PCR, and TCRdb's table has in-frame clones only and misses some. The sample includes about 120,000 clones, roughly nine tenths seen only once; the top ten take approximately 9.2%. Broader study findings: Spike-specific TCR repertoires showed rising breadth and depth after two AZD1222 doses. The peak T cell response came first, and repertoires were sampled only after it.

This chain uses TRBV5-5 with TRBJ2-1; TRBD1 is a possible D gene (5 bases). The sequencing used peripheral blood, collected on day 0 of AZD1222 vaccination. The receptor's source is an adult in good health. CDR3 residues: CASSLTTIGADEQFF. The CDR3 region has the DNA TGTGCCAGCAGCCTAACCACTATTGGGGCCGATGAGCAGTTCTTC.